Listed below are T cell receptor beta chains from one sample, sequenced in a study of blood T cell repertoires in COVID-19. Clones were read by immunoSEQ multiplex PCR, and TCRdb kept only the in-frame ones, dropping some. The sample has fewer than 300,000 clones; roughly 80% are singletons. The specimen sequenced was peripheral blood. The source is a human donor with COVID-19, enrolled during active disease. The donor label of this sample is uncertain. Each CDR3 is given with its conserved first and last residue. The D gene is left open where the match is weak. The listing skips clone size in some rows; elsewhere it reads once, few, many or a size class.

CASRAGVGDTGELFF | TRBJ2-2 | NA | TRBV6-5 | NA
CASSLLAGGPGEQFF | TRBJ2-1 | NA | TRBV11-2 | TRBD2
CASSEQGRAEAFF | TRBJ1-1 | NA | TRBV6-2/TRBV6-3 | NA
CATSDWTGLGTGELFF | TRBJ2-2 | NA | TRBV24-1 | TRBD1
CASSPPVSSYNEQFF | TRBJ2-1 | NA | TRBV18 | NA
CASSIMETQYF | TRBJ2-5 | NA | TRBV28 | NA
CASSLSSLAENTGELFF | TRBJ2-2 | NA | TRBV27 | NA
CASSLAPGQLYSNQPQHF | TRBJ1-5 | once | TRBV27 | TRBD1
CAWSKQDLDTQYF | TRBJ2-3 | NA | TRBV30 | NA
CASSLGRGGRVDEQFF | TRBJ2-1 | NA | TRBV28 | NA
CASRLGLAGARPARNNEQFF | TRBJ2-1 | NA | TRBV12-2 | NA
CASSAGLAGDREQYF | TRBJ2-7 | once | TRBV9 | TRBD2
CASGWGGGSNQPQHF | TRBJ1-5 | NA | TRBV10-2 | NA
CASSQFTSGSSSYNEQFF | TRBJ2-1 | NA | TRBV14 | TRBD2
CASSIAWGPDDEQYF | TRBJ2-7 | NA | TRBV19 | NA
CASSEFDSRNQPQHF | TRBJ1-5 | few | TRBV6-1 | NA
CASSQGASPTTDTQYF | TRBJ2-3 | NA | TRBV3-1/TRBV3-2 | NA
CASSVIPGLAGTGELFF | TRBJ2-2 | few | TRBV5-1 | TRBD2
CASSVQQGAREQYF | TRBJ2-7 | NA | TRBV9 | TRBD1
CASSSGTGGDTEAFF | TRBJ1-1 | NA | TRBV5-1 | TRBD1
CATRDKPHNEQFF | TRBJ2-1 | NA | TRBV24-1 | NA
CASSLTGMGNTIYF | TRBJ1-3 | NA | TRBV28 | TRBD1
CASSVTGTVLSGNTIYF | TRBJ1-3 | few | TRBV2 | TRBD1
CASSLYGGADQPQHF | TRBJ1-5 | few | TRBV5-1 | NA
CALKTTGEKLFF | TRBJ1-4 | NA | TRBV19 | NA
CASSLWLASGRSPHEQFF | TRBJ2-1 | few | TRBV27 | TRBD2
CASSYSRGNPEAFF | TRBJ1-1 | NA | TRBV6-5 | NA
CASGQGPYNEQFF | TRBJ2-1 | NA | TRBV19 | TRBD1
CASSPQGGEGNIQYF | TRBJ2-4 | NA | TRBV18 | NA
CASSWTLPSYNEQFF | TRBJ2-1 | NA | TRBV5-1 | NA
CASSLDGYSSYEQYF | TRBJ2-7 | NA | TRBV5-4 | NA
CASSSTSSSYNSPLHF | TRBJ1-6 | NA | TRBV3-1/TRBV3-2 | NA
CASSLQGAREKLFF | TRBJ1-4 | NA | TRBV5-4 | TRBD1
CASSRGRATTYNEQFF | TRBJ2-1 | NA | TRBV6-4 | NA
CASSVDRSSYNSPLHF | TRBJ1-6 | NA | TRBV9 | NA
CASSSGGIGANSGNTIYF | TRBJ1-3 | NA | TRBV5-1 | NA
CASSERTDQETQYF | TRBJ2-5 | NA | TRBV6-1 | NA
CAWIRDSPYEQYF | TRBJ2-7 | NA | TRBV30 | TRBD1
CASSQDGSGAGANVLTF | TRBJ2-6 | few | TRBV4-3 | NA
CASTPSGRRSYNEQFF | TRBJ2-1 | NA | TRBV19 | TRBD2
CASSFEDSYGYTF | TRBJ1-2 | NA | TRBV5-4 | NA
CASKERTGGAYEQYF | TRBJ2-7 | NA | TRBV2 | TRBD1
CASSLGQGQAGELFF | TRBJ2-2 | NA | TRBV7-8 | TRBD1
CASSLTGLQETQYF | TRBJ2-5 | few | TRBV7-3 | NA
CASSEGSAGTQYF | TRBJ2-3 | few | TRBV6-1 | NA
CASSSPGLAPGANVLTF | TRBJ2-6 | NA | TRBV7-3 | TRBD2